In this sample, the clone carrying this T cell receptor beta chain turned up once. This table comes from immunoSEQ multiplex PCR, and its TCRdb copy is limited to in-frame clones, with some not included. The sample lists roughly 43,000 clones, 86% occurring once. The source of the sample is a study of blood T cell repertoires in COVID-19. Germline trimming cut 3 bases from V and 14 bases from J; bases unmatched to any gene: 4. The CDR3 totals 11 residues. Germline V CDR1 and CDR2: WNHNN, SYGVQD (reference sequence). The TCR comes from a man in his sixties with active COVID-19. This chain joins TRBV10-1 and TRBJ2-3, with 8 bases matching TRBD2. The sample comprised peripheral blood. As DNA, the CDR3 is TGCGCCAGCAGTGAAGGGACTAGTCGGTATTTT. This encodes CASSEGTSRYF.